The present entry profiles one T cell receptor beta chain with its context. Its antigen is unidentified. Cells designated naive CD8 were CD45RO-negative and were positively selected for CCR7, with terminally differentiated effector memory CD45RA+ cells excluded. Each of the donors was a healthy adult who was HIV-negative and had not had a recent acute infection or vaccination. The data were obtained in a study of shared clonotypes between healthy human individuals. Points from the study as a whole: In contrast to clonotypes shared by all four donors, non-shared clonotypes had lower generation probabilities. Larger estimated richness was generally recorded for naive subsets relative to memory subsets.

Produced via immunoSEQ multiplex PCR; TCRdb's table is partial and in-frame only. The sample gives roughly 570,000 clones, roughly 98% of which show up once; 0.3% is in the top ten. This sequence was found in a man aged 25-45 years in good health. Material for sequencing was naive CD8+ T cells sorted from blood.

In nucleotides, the CDR3 is TGTGCCAGCTCCCCCTTAGCGGAAGCCTCCTACGAGCAGTACTTC. Encoded protein: CASSPLAEASYEQYF. The chain links TRBV7-9 to TRBJ2-7; possible D gene TRBD2, 6 bases. The germline gives CDR1 SEHNR, CDR2 FQNEAQ (reference sequence). Deletions cut 8 bases from V and 0 bases from J, with 17 bases between. The CDR3 loop spans 15 amino acids.